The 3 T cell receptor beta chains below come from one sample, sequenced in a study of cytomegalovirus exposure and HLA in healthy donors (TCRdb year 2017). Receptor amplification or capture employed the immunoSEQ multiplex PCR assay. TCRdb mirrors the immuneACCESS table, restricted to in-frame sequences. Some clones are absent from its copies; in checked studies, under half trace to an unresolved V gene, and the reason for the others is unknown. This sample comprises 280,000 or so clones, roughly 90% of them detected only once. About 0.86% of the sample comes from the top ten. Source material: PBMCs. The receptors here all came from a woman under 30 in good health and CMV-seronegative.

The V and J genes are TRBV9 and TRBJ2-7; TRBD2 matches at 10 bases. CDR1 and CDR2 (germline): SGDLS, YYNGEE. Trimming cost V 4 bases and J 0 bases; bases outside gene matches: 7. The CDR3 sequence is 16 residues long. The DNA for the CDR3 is TGTGCCAGCAGCCCTACTAGCGGGAAAAACTCCTACGAGCAGTACTTC. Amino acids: CASSPTSGKNSYEQYF.

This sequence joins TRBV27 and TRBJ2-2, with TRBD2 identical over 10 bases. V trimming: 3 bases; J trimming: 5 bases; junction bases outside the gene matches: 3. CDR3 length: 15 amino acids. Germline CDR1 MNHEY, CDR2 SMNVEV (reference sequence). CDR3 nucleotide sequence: TGTGCCAGCAGTTTGTTAGCGGGAGGAACCGGGGAGCTGTTTTTT. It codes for CASSLLAGGTGELFF.

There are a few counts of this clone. The CDR3 loop reads CASSVAPTSVNYGYTF. In DNA form, the CDR3 reads TGTGCCAGCAGCGTAGCCCCCACCTCGGTTAACTATGGCTACACCTTC. The chain recombines TRBV9 with TRBJ1-2; D remains unclear. The CDR3 length is 16 residues. V was shortened by 0 bases and J by 1 base, with 13 bases between the two germline ends. The germline V gene has CDR1 SGDLS and CDR2 YYNGEE.